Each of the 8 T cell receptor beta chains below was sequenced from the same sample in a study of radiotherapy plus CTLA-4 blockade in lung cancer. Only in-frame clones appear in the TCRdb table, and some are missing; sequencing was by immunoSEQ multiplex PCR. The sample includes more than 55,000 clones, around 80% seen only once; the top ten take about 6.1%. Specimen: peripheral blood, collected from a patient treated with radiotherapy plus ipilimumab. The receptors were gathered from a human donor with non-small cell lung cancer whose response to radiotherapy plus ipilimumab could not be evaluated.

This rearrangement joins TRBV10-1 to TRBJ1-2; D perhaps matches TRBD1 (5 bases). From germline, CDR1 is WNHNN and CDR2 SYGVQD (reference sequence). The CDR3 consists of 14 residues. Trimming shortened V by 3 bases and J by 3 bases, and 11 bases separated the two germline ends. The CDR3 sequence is CASSDGASDYGYTF. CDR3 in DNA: TGCGCCAGCAGTGATGGGGCATCGGACTATGGCTACACCTTC.

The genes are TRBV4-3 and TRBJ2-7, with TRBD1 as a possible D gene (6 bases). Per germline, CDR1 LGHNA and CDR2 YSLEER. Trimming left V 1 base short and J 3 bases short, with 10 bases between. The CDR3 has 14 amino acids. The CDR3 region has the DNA TGCGCCAGCAGCCAAGGACAGGTGAGCTACGAGCAGTACTTC. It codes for CASSQGQVSYEQYF.

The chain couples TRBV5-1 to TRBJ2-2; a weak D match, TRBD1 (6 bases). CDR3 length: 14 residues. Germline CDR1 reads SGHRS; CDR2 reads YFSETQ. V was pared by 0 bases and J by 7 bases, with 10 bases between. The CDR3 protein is CASSLDRVHGELFF. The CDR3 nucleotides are TGCGCCAGCAGCTTGGACAGGGTTCACGGGGAGCTGTTTTTT.

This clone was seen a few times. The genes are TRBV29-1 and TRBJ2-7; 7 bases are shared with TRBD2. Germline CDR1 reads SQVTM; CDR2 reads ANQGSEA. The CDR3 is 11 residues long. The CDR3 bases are TGCGGGGGAGGGGTTGCCCACGAGCAGTACTTC. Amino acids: CGGGVAHEQYF.

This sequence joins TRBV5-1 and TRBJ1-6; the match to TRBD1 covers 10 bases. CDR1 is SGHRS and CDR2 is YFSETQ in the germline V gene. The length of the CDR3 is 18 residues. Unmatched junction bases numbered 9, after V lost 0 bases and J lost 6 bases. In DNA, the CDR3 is TGCGCCAGCAGCTTGGGGTCGACAGGGGGCGCGGTTAATTCACCCCTCCACTTT. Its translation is CASSLGSTGGAVNSPLHF. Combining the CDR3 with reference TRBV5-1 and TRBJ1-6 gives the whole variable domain KAGVTQTPRYLIKTRGQQVTLSCSPISGHRSVSWYQQTPGQGLQFLFEYFSETQRNKGNFPGRFSGRQFSNSRSEMNVSTLELGDSALYLCASSLGSTGGAVNSPLHFGNGTRLTVT.

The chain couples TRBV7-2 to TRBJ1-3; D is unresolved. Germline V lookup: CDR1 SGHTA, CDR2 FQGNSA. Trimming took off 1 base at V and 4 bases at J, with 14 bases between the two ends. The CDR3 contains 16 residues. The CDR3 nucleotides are TGTGCCAGCAGCTTAGTTGGCGGCCGAGGGGGAAACACCATATATTTT. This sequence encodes CASSLVGGRGGNTIYF.

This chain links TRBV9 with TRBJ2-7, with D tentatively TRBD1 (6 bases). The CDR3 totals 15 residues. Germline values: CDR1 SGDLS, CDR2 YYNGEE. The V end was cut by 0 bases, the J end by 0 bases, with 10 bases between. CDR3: CASSVGVDSSYEQYF. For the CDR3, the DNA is TGTGCCAGCAGCGTAGGGGTGGACAGCTCCTACGAGCAGTACTTC.

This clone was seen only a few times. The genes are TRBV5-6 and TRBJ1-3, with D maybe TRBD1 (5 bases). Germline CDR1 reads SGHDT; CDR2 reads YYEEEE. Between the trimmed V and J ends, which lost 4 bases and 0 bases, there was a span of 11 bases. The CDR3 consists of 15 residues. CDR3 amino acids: CASSRRQNSGNTIYF. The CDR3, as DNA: TGTGCCAGCAGCCGTCGACAGAACTCTGGAAACACCATATATTTT. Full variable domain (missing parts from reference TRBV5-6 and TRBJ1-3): DAGVTQSPTHLIKTRGQQVTLRCSPKSGHDTVSWYQQALGQGPQFIFQYYEEEERQRGNFPDRFSGHQFPNYSSELNVNALLLGDSALYLCASSRRQNSGNTIYFGEGSWLTVV.